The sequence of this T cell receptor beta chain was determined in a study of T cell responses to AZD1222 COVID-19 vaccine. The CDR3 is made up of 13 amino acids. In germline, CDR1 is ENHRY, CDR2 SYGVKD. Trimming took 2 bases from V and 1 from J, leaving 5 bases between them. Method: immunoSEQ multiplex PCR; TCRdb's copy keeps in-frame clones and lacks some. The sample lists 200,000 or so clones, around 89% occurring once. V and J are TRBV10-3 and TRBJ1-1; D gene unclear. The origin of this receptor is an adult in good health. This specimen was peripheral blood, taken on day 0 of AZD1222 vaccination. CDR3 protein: CAISEQENTEAFF. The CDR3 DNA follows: TGTGCCATCAGTGAGCAGGAGAACACTGAAGCTTTCTTT.